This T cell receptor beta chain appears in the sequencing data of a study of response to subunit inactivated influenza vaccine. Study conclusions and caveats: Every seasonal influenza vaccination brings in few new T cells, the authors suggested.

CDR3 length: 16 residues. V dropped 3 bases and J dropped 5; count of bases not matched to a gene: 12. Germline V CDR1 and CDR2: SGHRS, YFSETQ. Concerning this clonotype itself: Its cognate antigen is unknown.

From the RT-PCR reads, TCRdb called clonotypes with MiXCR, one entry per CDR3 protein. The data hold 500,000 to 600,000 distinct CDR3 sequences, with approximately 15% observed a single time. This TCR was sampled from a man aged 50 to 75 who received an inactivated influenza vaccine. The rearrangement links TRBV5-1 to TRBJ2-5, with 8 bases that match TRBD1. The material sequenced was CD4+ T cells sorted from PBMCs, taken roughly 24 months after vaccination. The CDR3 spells CASSSGQGFASETQYF. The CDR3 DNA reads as TGCGCCAGCAGCTCAGGACAGGGTTTTGCTTCGGAGACCCAGTACTTC.